The entry that follows covers one TCR beta chain sequence. Primers: 60 Vbeta forward and 13 Jbeta reverse. Repertoires were generated with immunoSEQ multiplex PCR, while TCRdb's copy carries only in-frame clones and drops some. The sample includes more than 110,000 clones, 80% to 85% of them seen just once. This sample stems from a study of cytomegalovirus exposure and HLA in healthy donors. Study information: Early released data comprised 80 million or so unique TCRs from HLA-typed donors.

The receptor was derived from a male donor in good health and CMV-seropositive. The source material was PBMCs.

The CDR3 nucleotides read TGTGCCAGCAGCTTAACTAGCGGGGGTTATTCAGGTGAGCAGTTCTTC. Amino acid sequence: CASSLTSGGYSGEQFF. The chain has TRBV7-2 and TRBJ2-1; TRBD2 matches 11 bases. The V gene's germline CDR1 is SGHTA and CDR2 FQGNSA. Trimming at V came to 2 bases and at J to 9 bases, leaving 9 bases not matched to a gene. The CDR3 is made up of 16 amino acids.